This T cell receptor (beta chain) was obtained from a study of T cell changes during pregnancy in multiple sclerosis. The germline V gene encodes CDR1 SGHTA and CDR2 FQGNSA. This CDR3 has 13 residues. Trimming stripped 4 bases from V and 7 bases from J, with 8 bases between. Assay used: immunoSEQ multiplex PCR; TCRdb lists only in-frame clones, some missing. The sample has about 40,000 clones; roughly 94% are singletons. The sample here was peripheral blood, taken in the third trimester of pregnancy. V usage is TRBV7-2 and J usage is TRBJ1-6; D gene ambiguous. This receptor was taken from a female donor with multiple sclerosis, enrolled in a pregnancy study. CDR3 loop: CASSSTRNSPLHF. CDR3 DNA sequence: TGTGCCAGCAGCTCTACTCGCAATTCACCCCTCCACTTT. The complete variable domain, with remaining parts taken from reference TRBV7-2 and TRBJ1-6, reads GAGVSQSPSNKVTEKGKDVELRCDPISGHTALYWYRQSLGQGLEFLIYFQGNSAPDKSGLPSDRFSAERTGGSVSTLTIQRTQQEDSAVYLCASSSTRNSPLHFGNGTRLTVT.